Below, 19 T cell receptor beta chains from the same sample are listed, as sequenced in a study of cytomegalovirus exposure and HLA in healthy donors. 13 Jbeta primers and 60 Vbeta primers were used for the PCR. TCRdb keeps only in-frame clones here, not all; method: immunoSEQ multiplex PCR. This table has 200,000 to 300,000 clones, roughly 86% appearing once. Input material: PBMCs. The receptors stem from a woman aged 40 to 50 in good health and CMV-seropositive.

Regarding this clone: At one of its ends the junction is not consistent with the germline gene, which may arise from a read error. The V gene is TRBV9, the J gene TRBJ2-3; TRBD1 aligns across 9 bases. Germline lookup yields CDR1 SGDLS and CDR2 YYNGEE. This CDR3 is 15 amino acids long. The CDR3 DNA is TGTGCCAGCAACGTAGGGGACAGGGACACAGATACGCAGTATTTT. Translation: CASNVGDRDTDTQYF.

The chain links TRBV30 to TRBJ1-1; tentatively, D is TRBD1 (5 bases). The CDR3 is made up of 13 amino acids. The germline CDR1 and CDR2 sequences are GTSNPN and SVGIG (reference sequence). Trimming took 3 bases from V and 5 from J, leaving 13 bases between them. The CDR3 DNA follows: TGTGCCTGGAGACAGGTACGAGAAACTGAAGCTTTCTTT. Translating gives CAWRQVRETEAFF.

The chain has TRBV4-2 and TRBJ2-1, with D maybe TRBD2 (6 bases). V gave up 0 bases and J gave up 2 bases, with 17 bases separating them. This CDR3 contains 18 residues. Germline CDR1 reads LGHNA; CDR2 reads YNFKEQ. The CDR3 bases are TGTGCCAGCAGCCAAGATTCTGAACTAGCAGCCACCTACAATGAGCAGTTCTTC. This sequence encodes CASSQDSELAATYNEQFF.

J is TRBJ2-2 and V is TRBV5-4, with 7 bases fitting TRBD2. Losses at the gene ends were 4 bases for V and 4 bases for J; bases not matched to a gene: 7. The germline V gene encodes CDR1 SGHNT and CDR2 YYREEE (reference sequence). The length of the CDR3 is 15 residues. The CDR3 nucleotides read TGTGCCAGCAGCCAAGACACGGGAGGCACCGGGGAGCTGTTTTTT. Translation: CASSQDTGGTGELFF.

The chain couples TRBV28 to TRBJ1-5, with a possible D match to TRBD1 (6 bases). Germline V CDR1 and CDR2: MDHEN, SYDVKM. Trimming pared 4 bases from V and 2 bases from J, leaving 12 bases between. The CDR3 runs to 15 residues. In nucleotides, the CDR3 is TGTGCCAGCAGTTCCTGGACAGCCGGCAATCAGCCCCAGCATTTT. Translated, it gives CASSSWTAGNQPQHF.

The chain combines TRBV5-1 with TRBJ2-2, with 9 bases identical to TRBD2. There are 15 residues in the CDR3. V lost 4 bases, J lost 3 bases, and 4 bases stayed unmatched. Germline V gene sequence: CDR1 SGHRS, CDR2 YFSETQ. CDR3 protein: CASSKGLADTGELFF. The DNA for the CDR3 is TGCGCCAGCAGCAAGGGACTAGCAGACACCGGGGAGCTGTTTTTT. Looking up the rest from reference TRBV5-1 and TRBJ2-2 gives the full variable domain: KAGVTQTPRYLIKTRGQQVTLSCSPISGHRSVSWYQQTPGQGLQFLFEYFSETQRNKGNFPGRFSGRQFSNSRSEMNVSTLELGDSALYLCASSKGLADTGELFFGEGSRLTVL.

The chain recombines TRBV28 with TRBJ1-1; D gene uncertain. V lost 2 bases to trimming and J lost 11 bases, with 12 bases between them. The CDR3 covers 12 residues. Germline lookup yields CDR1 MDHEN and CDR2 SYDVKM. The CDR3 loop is CASSLMGRAAFF. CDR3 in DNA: TGTGCCAGCAGTTTAATGGGGAGGGCGGCTTTCTTT. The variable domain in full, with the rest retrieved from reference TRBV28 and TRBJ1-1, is DVKVTQSSRYLVKRTGEKVFLECVQDMDHENMFWYRQDPGLGLRLIYFSYDVKMKEKGDIPEGYSVSREKKERFSLILESASTNQTSMYLCASSLMGRAAFFGQGTRLTVV.

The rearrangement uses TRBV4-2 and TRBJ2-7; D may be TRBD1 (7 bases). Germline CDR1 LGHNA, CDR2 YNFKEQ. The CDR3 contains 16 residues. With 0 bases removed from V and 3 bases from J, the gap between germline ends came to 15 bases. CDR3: CASSQDGGAGGYEQYF. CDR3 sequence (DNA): TGTGCCAGCAGCCAAGATGGCGGGGCAGGGGGCTACGAGCAGTACTTC.

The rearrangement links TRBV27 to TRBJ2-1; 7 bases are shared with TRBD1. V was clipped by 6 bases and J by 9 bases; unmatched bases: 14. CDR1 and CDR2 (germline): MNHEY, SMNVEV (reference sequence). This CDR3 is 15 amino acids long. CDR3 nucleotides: TGTGCCAGCAGCGATTACACCGACAGGGATGGTGAGCAGTTCTTC. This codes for CASSDYTDRDGEQFF.

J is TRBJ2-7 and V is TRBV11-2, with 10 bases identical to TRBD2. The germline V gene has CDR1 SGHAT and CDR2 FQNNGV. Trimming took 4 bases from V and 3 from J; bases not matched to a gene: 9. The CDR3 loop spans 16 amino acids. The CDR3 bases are TGTGCCAGCAGCTCAGTAGCGGGAGGTGATGGCTACGAGCAGTACTTC. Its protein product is CASSSVAGGDGYEQYF.

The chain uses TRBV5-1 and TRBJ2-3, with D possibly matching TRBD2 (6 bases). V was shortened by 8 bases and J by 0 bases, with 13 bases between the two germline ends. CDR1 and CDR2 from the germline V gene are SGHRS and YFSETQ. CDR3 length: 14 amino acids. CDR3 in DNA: TGCGCCAGTACCCCGCGGGAAAGCACAGATACGCAGTATTTT. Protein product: CASTPRESTDTQYF.

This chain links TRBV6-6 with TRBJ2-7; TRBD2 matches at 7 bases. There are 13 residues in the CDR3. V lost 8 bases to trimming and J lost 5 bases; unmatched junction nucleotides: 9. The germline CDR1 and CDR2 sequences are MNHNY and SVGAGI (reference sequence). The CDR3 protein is CASSGRESDEQYF. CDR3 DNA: TGTGCCAGCTCCGGGCGGGAGTCGGACGAGCAGTACTTC.

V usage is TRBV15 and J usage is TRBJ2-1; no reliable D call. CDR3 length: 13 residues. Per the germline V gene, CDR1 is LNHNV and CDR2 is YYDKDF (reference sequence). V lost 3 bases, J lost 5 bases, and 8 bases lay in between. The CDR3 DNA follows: TGTGCCACCAGCAGCCAACATGACAATGAGCAGTTCTTC. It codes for CATSSQHDNEQFF.

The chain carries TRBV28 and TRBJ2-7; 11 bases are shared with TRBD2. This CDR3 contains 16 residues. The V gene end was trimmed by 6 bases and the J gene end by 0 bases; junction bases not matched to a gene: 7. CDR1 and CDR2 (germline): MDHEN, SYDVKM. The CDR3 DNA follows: TGTGCCAGCAGGGCTAGCGGGAGGTCTAGCTCCTACGAGCAGTACTTC. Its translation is CASRASGRSSSYEQYF.

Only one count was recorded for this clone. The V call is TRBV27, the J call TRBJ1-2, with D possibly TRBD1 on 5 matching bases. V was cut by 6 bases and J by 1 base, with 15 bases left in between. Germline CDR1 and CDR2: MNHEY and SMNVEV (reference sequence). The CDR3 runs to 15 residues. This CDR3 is CASSNGGAHNYGYTF. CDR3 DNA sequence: TGTGCCAGCAGCAACGGAGGGGCCCATAACTATGGCTACACCTTC.

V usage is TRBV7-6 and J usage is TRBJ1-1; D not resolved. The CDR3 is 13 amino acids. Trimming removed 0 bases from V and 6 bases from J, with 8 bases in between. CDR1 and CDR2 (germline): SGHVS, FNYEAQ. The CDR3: CASSLARGSEAFF. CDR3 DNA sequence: TGTGCCAGCAGCTTAGCTCGGGGATCTGAAGCTTTCTTT.

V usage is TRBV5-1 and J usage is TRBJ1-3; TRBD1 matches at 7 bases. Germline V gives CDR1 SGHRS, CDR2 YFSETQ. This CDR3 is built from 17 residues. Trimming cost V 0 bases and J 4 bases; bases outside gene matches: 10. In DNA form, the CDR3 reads TGCGCCAGCAGCTTGGGCTCCATGACAGGGTCCGGAAACACCATATATTTT. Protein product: CASSLGSMTGSGNTIYF.

The CDR3 DNA follows: TGTGCCAGCAGCTTGGGTCTAGCGGGAGAGTTTCCGTACTTC. This gives the protein CASSLGLAGEFPYF. The chain employs TRBV5-4 and TRBJ2-7, with 10 bases matching TRBD2. The J segment lost 12 bases and the V segment lost 0 bases, leaving 9 bases of the junction unmatched. The CDR3 runs to 14 residues. Germline V lookup: CDR1 SGHNT, CDR2 YYREEE (reference sequence).

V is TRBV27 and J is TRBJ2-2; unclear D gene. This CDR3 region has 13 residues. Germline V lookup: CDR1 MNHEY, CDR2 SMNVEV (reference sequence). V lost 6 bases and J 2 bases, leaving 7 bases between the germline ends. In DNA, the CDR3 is TGTGCCAGCAGGGAGATTAACACCGGGGAGCTGTTTTTT. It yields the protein CASREINTGELFF.